This is a list of T cell receptor delta chains from one sample in a study of intestinal T cells in coeliac disease. TCRdb re-called the multiplex PCR reads through CATT. This table holds 250 to 300 delta-chain clones, 51% found once. The sequencing input was a duodenal biopsy. The receptors here all came from a human donor who served as a control with a normal duodenal biopsy, not a healthy volunteer. CDR3s include the opening cysteine and the closing phenylalanine or tryptophan. The order of the fields is clone size, V gene, D gene, J gene, CDR3 protein, CDR3 DNA. D genes are given only for firm matches. Expanded clones are given a class, and other clones once, few, many or no size at all.

NA	TRDV3	TRDD3	TRDJ1	CALNWGIYTDKLIF	TGTGCCTTAAACTGGGGGATTTACACCGATAAACTCATCTTT
NA	TRDV1	TRDD3	TRDJ1	CALGDRLEPLGDMGTDKLIF	TGTGCTCTTGGGGACAGGCTCGAACCCCTGGGGGACATGGGGACCGATAAACTCATCTTT
hyperexpanded	TRDV3	TRDD2	TRDJ1	CASEGLPYTDKLIF	TGTGCCTCTGAAGGCCTTCCTTACACCGATAAACTCATCTTT
once	TRDV1	NA	TRDJ1	CALGGPKAFLYRDYWGTSSTDKLIF	TGTGCTCTTGGGGGCCCGAAGGCCTTCCTATATCGCGACTACTGGGGGACTTCGAGCACCGATAAACTCATCTTT
NA	TRDV3	NA	TRDJ1	CALNWPSYFFNWGIYTDKLIF	TGTGCCTTAAACTGGCCTTCCTACTTTTTTAACTGGGGGATTTACACCGATAAACTCATCTTT
NA	TRDV2	TRDD3	TRDJ1	CACDKVLGDTPHTDKLIF	TGTGCCTGTGACAAGGTACTGGGGGATACGCCGCACACCGATAAACTCATCTTT
once	TRDV1	TRDD3	TRDJ1	CALGEPRASYWGNGDVQLIF	TGTGCTCTTGGGGAACCTCGCGCCTCGTACTGGGGGAACGGAGATGTTCAACTCATCTTT
NA	TRDV1	TRDD3	TRDJ1	CALGELAPYNWGIRRLIF	TGTGCTCTTGGGGAACTAGCTCCGTATAACTGGGGGATACGCCGACTCATCTTT
once	TRAV29/DV5	NA	TRDJ1	CSVLLCSKRYGLWGIRWTDKLIF	NA
NA	TRDV1	NA	TRDJ1	CALGGLRVPDLLPPLNTDKLIF	TGTGCTCTTGGGGGACTTCGGGTTCCCGACTTGTTACCTCCCCTTAACACCGATAAACTCATCTTT
NA	TRDV1	TRDD3	TRDJ1	CALGTRGFPYWGIRDKLIF	TGTGCTCTTGGGACTCGGGGTTTCCCTTACTGGGGGATACGCGATAAACTCATCTTT
large	TRDV1	TRDD3	TRDJ1	CALGVLVGDTSDKLIF	TGTGCTCTTGGGGTCCTAGTGGGGGATACCTCAGATAAACTCATCTTT
hyperexpanded	TRDV1	TRDD2	TRDJ1	CALGERGLPEGMAPDKLIF	TGTGCTCTTGGGGAACGGGGCCTTCCTGAAGGGATGGCCCCCGATAAACTCATCTTT
NA	TRDV2	NA	TRDJ1	CACDKVLGDLPTYTDKLIF	TGTGCCTGTGACAAGGTACTGGGGGACCTTCCTACATACACCGATAAACTCATCTTT
hyperexpanded	TRDV1	TRDD3	TRDJ1	CALGEPLYFVQVLGDDADKLIF	TGTGCTCTTGGGGAGCCTCTTTATTTCGTACAGGTACTGGGGGATGACGCCGATAAACTCATCTTT
once	TRDV1	NA	TRDJ1	CALGELRVPPCTGFELIF	TGTGCTCTTGGGGAACTTCGGGTTCCTCCTTGTACTGGGTTTGAACTCATCTTT
hyperexpanded	TRDV1	TRDD3	TRDJ1	CALGTRGFPYWGIRGDKLIF	TGTGCTCTTGGGACTCGGGGTTTCCCTTACTGGGGGATACGCGGCGATAAACTCATCTTT
hyperexpanded	TRDV3	TRDD3	TRDJ1	CAFLHPYWGIGLIF	TGTGCCTTCCTCCACCCGTACTGGGGGATTGGACTCATCTTT
NA	TRDV2	TRDD3	TRDJ1	CACDTGLGDIPLDKLIF	TGTGCCTGTGACACAGGACTGGGGGATATTCCCCTCGATAAACTCATCTTT
NA	TRDV1	TRDD2	TRDJ1	CALGSAPGLPKFKLIF	TGTGCTCTTGGGTCCGCCCCCGGCCTTCCTAAGTTTAAACTCATCTTT
hyperexpanded	TRDV3	NA	TRDJ1	CALNWPSYFFNWGTPLKLIF	TGTGCCTTAAACTGGCCTTCCTACTTTTTTAACTGGGGGACACCTCTTAAACTCATCTTT
NA	TRDV2	TRDD3	TRDJ1	CAFPGGYAGTDKLIF	TGTGCCTTCCCTGGGGGATACGCGGGCACCGATAAACTCATCTTT
hyperexpanded	TRDV1	TRDD3	TRDJ1	CALGELVHSGIRRLIF	TGTGCTCTTGGGGAACTAGTTCATTCGGGGATACGCCGACTCATCTTT
NA	TRDV2	TRDD3	TRDJ1	CASRGSYAGGYGPFRCGDKLIF	TGTGCCTCCAGGGGCTCCTACGCTGGGGGATACGGACCCTTTCGATGTGGAGATAAACTCATCTTT
NA	TRDV1	NA	TRDJ1	CALGKNVGGLDTDKLIF	TGTGCTCTTGGCAAAAACGTGGGGGGACTGGACACCGATAAACTCATCTTT
NA	TRDV3	TRDD3	TRDJ1	CAFLHPYWGIYTDKLIF	TGTGCCTTCCTCCACCCGTACTGGGGGATTTACACCGATAAACTCATCTTT
NA	TRDV1	TRDD3	TRDJ1	CALGELRVPYNWGIRTYTDKLIF	TGTGCTCTTGGGGAACTTCGGGTTCCGTATAACTGGGGGATACGGACGTACACCGATAAACTCATCTTT
few	TRDV1	TRDD3	TRDJ1	CALGEPPPTTRLGEPTDKLIF	TGTGCTCTTGGGGAACCCCCCCCGACTACGAGACTGGGGGAGCCGACCGATAAACTCATCTTT